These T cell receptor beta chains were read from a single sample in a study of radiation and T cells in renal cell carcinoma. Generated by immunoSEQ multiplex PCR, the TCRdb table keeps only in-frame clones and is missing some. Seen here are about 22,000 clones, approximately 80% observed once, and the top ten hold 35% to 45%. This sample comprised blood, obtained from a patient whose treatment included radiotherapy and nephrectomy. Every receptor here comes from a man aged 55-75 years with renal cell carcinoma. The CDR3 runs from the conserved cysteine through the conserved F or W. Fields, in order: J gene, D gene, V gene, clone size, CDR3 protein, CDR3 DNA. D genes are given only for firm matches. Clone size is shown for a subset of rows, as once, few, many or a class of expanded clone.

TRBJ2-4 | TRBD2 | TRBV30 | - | CAWSVRGGVNIQYF | TGTGCCTGGAGTGTCCGTGGGGGGGTGAACATTCAGTACTTC
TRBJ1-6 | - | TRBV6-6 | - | CASSYSQGYNSPLHF | TGTGCCAGCAGTTACTCCCAGGGTTATAATTCACCCCTCCACTTT
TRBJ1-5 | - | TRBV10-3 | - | CAIGPNNQPQHF | TGTGCCATCGGGCCGAACAATCAGCCCCAGCATTTT
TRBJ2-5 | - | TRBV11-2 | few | CASSHEQRPRETQYF | TGTGCCAGCAGCCATGAACAGAGGCCTCGAGAGACCCAGTACTTC
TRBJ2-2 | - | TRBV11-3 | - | CASSSRQVGGTGELFF | TGTGCCAGCAGCTCCAGACAGGTTGGAGGCACCGGGGAGCTGTTTTTT
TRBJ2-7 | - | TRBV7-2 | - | CASSLGIEQYF | TGTGCCAGCAGCTTAGGAATCGAGCAGTACTTC
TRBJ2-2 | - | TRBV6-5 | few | CASSYWRENTGELFF | TGTGCCAGCAGTTACTGGCGGGAGAACACCGGGGAGCTGTTTTTT
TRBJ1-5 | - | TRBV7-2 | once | CASSFTGNSNQPQHF | TGTGCCAGCAGCTTCACAGGGAATAGCAATCAGCCCCAGCATTTT
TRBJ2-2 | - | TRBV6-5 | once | CASSYRGVTGELFF | TGTGCCAGCAGTTACCGAGGGGTAACCGGGGAGCTGTTTTTT
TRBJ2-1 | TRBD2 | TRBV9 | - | CASSVAGGTYNEQFF | TGTGCCAGCAGCGTAGCGGGAGGGACCTACAATGAGCAGTTCTTC
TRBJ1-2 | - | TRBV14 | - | CASSPRGASNYGYTF | TGTGCCAGCAGCCCCCGGGGCGCATCTAACTATGGCTACACCTTC
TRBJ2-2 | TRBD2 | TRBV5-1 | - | CASSRGLAGATGELFF | TGCGCCAGCAGCCGGGGGTTAGCGGGAGCCACCGGGGAGCTGTTTTTT
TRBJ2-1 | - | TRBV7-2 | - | CASSPRVSSYNEQFF | TGTGCCAGCAGCCCGCGGGTAAGCTCCTACAATGAGCAGTTCTTC
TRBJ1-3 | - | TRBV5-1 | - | CASSLFSSGSYGNTIYF | TGCGCCAGCAGCTTATTCTCTTCGGGGTCTTACGGAAACACCATATATTTT
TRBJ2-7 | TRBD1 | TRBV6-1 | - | CASSVRWTGAFF | TGTGCCAGCAGTGTTCGTTGGACAGGGGCCTTCTTC
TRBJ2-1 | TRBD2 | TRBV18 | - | CASSPNTGGSYNEQFF | TGTGCCAGCTCACCAAACACGGGAGGCTCCTACAATGAGCAGTTCTTC
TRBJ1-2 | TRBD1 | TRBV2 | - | CASSEDPQGVGYGYTF | TGCGCCAGCAGTGAGGACCCACAGGGGGTTGGCTATGGCTACACCTTC
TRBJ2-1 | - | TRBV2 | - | CASRGAGSGNEQFF | TGTGCCAGCAGGGGAGCTGGTTCGGGCAATGAGCAGTTCTTC
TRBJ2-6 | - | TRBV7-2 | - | CASSLGRAGANVLTF | TGTGCCAGCAGCTTAGGTAGGGCTGGGGCCAACGTCCTGACTTTC
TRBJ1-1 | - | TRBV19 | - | CASSWTIGNTEAFF | TGTGCCAGTAGTTGGACTATTGGCAACACTGAAGCTTTCTTT
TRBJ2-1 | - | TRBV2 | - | CASRGDRTNYNEQFF | TGTGCCAGCAGAGGGGACCGGACTAACTACAATGAGCAGTTCTTC
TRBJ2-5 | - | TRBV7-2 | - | CASSSTRETQYF | TGTGCCAGCAGCTCTACGAGAGAGACCCAGTACTTC
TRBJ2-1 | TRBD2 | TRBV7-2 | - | CASSLGLAGYNEQFF | TGTGCCAGCAGCTTAGGACTAGCGGGGTACAATGAGCAGTTCTTC
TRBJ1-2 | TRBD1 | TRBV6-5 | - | CASGDRANYGYTF | TGTGCCAGCGGCGACAGGGCTAACTATGGCTACACCTTC
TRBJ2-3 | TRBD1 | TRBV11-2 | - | CASSTRRRDRGLTDTQYF | TGTGCCAGCAGCACAAGACGCCGGGACAGGGGGCTCACAGATACGCAGTATTTT
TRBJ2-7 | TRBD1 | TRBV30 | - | CAWTGQGSYEQYF | TGTGCCTGGACAGGACAGGGAAGCTACGAGCAGTACTTC
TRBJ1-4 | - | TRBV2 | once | CASSELSAEMRGEKLFF | TGTGCCAGCAGTGAATTGTCGGCTGAAATGCGGGGGGAAAAACTGTTTTTT
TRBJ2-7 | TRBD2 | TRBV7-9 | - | CASSSGTSGNYGQYF | TGTGCCAGCAGCTCCGGGACTAGCGGGAACTACGGGCAGTACTTC
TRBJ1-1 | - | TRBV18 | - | CASSPGGNTEAFF | TGTGCCAGCTCACCAGGGGGGAACACTGAAGCTTTCTTT
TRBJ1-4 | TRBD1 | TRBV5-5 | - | CASSLGTGGRSTNEKLFF | TGTGCCAGCAGCTTGGGAACAGGGGGCAGGTCGACTAATGAAAAACTGTTTTTT
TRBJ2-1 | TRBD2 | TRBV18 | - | CASSPIQRGGSYNEQFF | TGTGCCAGCTCACCAATACAGCGGGGGGGCTCCTACAATGAGCAGTTCTTC
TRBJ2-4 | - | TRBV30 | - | CAWSAGQLAKNIQYF | TGTGCCTGGAGTGCGGGACAACTAGCCAAAAACATTCAGTACTTC
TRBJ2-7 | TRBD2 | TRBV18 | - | CASSKGLAGYLEQYF | TGTGCCAGCTCAAAGGGACTAGCGGGGTATCTCGAGCAGTACTTC
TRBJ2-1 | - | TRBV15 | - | CATSRGGTEYNEQFF | TGTGCCACCAGCAGAGGGGGGACTGAATACAATGAGCAGTTCTTC
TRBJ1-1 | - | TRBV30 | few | CAWGVGNTEAFF | TGTGCCTGGGGGGTAGGGAACACTGAAGCTTTCTTT
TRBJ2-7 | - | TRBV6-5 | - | CASQYGPYREQYF | TGTGCCAGCCAATACGGGCCATATCGCGAGCAGTACTTC
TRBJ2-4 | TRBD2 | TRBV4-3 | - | CASSQAAGGPATQYF | TGCGCCAGCAGCCAAGCAGCGGGAGGGCCGGCAACTCAGTACTTC
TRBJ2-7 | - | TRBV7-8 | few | CASSLGQAAYEQYF | TGTGCCAGCAGCTTAGGGCAGGCAGCGTACGAGCAGTACTTC
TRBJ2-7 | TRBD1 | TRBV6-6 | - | CASRPLTGYSYEQYF | TGTGCCAGCAGACCGCTGACAGGGTACTCCTACGAGCAGTACTTC
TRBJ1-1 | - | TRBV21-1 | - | CASSKEDRGNTEAFF | TGTGCCAGCAGCAAAGAAGACAGGGGGAACACTGAAGCTTTCTTT
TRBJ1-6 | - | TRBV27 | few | CASSFAQNNSPLHF | TGTGCCAGCAGTTTTGCGCAGAATAATTCACCCCTCCACTTT
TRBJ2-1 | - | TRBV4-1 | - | CASSQGRAEAYNEQFF | TGCGCCAGCAGCCAAGGTCGAGCGGAGGCCTACAATGAGCAGTTCTTC
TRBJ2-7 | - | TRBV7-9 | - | CASSFGLAISRTYEQYF | TGTGCCAGCAGCTTCGGGCTAGCGATCAGTAGGACCTACGAGCAGTACTTC
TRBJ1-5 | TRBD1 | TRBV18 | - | CASSPGQGPGNQPQHF | TGTGCCAGCTCACCGGGACAGGGGCCGGGCAATCAGCCCCAGCATTTT
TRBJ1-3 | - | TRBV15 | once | CATSRANSGNTIYF | TGTGCCACCAGCAGGGCAAACTCTGGAAACACCATATATTTT
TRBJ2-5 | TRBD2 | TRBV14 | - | CASSQDWSSGETQYF | TGTGCCAGCAGCCAAGATTGGTCTAGCGGGGAGACCCAGTACTTC
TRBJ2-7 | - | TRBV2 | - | CASSGDSQSSYEQYF | TGTGCCAGCAGTGGGGACTCCCAGAGCTCCTACGAGCAGTACTTC
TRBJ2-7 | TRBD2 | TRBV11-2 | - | CASSLLAGVSYEQYF | TGTGCCAGCAGCCTGCTAGCGGGAGTTTCCTACGAGCAGTACTTC
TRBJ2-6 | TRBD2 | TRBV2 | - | CASSAGRASGANVLTF | TGTGCCAGCAGTGCCGGGAGGGCCTCCGGGGCCAACGTCCTGACTTTC
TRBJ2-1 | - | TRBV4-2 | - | CASSQGSYIDSYNEQFF | TGTGCCAGCAGCCAAGGCTCCTACATCGACTCCTACAATGAGCAGTTCTTC
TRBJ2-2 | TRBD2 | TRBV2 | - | CASSEYAGVVLRTGELFF | TGTGCCAGCAGTGAATATGCGGGAGTGGTTCTGAGAACCGGGGAGCTGTTTTTT
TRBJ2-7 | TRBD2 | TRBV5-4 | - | CASSPGLAGTYEQYF | TGTGCCAGCAGCCCGGGACTAGCGGGGACCTACGAGCAGTACTTC
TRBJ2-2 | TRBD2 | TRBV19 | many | CASSPESLAGSAGELFF | TGTGCCAGTAGCCCCGAGTCACTAGCGGGATCTGCCGGGGAGCTGTTTTTT
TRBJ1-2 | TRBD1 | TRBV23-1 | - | CASRRGQGTSYGYTF | TGCGCCAGCCGTAGGGGACAGGGGACCTCCTATGGCTACACCTTC
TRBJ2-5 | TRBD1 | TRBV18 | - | CASSPEQGGKTQYF | TGTGCCAGCTCACCAGAACAGGGGGGAAAGACCCAGTACTTC
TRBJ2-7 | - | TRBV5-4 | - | CASSSNYEQYF | TGTGCCAGCAGCTCTAACTACGAGCAGTACTTC
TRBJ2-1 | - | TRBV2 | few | CASVGYSNEQFF | TGTGCCAGCGTTGGCTACAGCAATGAGCAGTTCTTC
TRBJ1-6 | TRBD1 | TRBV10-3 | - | CAISSAGGSPLHF | TGTGCCATCAGTTCCGCAGGGGGATCACCCCTCCACTTT
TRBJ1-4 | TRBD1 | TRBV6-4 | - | CASSLPSDREGEKLFF | TGTGCCAGCAGTCTCCCATCTGACAGGGAAGGTGAAAAACTGTTTTTT